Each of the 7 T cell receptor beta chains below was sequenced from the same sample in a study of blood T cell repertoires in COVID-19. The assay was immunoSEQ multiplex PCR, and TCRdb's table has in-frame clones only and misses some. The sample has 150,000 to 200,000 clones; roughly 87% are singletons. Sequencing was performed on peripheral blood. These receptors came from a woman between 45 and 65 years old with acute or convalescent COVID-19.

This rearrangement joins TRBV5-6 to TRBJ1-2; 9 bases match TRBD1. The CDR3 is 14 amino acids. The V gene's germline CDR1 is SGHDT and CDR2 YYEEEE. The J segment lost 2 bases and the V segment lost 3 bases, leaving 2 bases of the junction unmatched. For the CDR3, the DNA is TGTGCCAGCAGCTGGGGACAGGGAAACTATGGCTACACCTTC. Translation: CASSWGQGNYGYTF. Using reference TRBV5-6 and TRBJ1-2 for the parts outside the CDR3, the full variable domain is DAGVTQSPTHLIKTRGQQVTLRCSPKSGHDTVSWYQQALGQGPQFIFQYYEEEERQRGNFPDRFSGHQFPNYSSELNVNALLLGDSALYLCASSWGQGNYGYTFGSGTRLTVV.

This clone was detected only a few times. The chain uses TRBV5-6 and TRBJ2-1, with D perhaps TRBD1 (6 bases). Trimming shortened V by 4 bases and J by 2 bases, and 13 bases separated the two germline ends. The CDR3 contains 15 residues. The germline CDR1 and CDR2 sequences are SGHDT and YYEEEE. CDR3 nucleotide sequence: TGTGCCAGCAGCCAAACAGGGTCCGCCTACAATGAGCAGTTCTTC. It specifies CASSQTGSAYNEQFF.

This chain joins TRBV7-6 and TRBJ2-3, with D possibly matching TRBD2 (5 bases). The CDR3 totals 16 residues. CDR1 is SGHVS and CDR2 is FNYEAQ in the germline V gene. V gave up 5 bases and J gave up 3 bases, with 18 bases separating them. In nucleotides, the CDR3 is TGTGCCAGCAGCCCTCGTCGTGGGAGTGGAACAGATACGCAGTATTTT. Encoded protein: CASSPRRGSGTDTQYF.

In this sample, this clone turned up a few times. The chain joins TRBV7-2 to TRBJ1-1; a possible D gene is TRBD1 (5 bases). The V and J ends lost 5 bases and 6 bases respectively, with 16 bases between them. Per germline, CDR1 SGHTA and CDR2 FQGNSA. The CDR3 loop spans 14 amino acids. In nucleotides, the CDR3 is TGTGCCAGCAGCCTAGGGGTCGGAGTCGCTGAAGCTTTCTTT. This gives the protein CASSLGVGVAEAFF.

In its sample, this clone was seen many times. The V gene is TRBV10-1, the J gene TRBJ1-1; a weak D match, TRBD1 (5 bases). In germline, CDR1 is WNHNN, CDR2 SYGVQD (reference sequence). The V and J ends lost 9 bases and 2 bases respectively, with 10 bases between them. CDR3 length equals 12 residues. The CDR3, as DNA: TGCGCCAGGGTCAGGGAAAACACTGAAGCTTTCTTT. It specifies CARVRENTEAFF.

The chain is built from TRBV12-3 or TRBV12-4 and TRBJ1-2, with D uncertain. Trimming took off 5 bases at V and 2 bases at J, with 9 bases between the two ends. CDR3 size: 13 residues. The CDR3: CASSQAQNYGYTF. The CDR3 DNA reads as TGTGCCAGCAGTCAGGCCCAAAACTATGGCTACACCTTC.

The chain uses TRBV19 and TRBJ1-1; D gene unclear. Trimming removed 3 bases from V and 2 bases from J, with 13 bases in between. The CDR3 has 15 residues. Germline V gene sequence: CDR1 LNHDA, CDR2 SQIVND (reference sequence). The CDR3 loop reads CASSMMGALNTEAFF. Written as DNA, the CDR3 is TGTGCCAGTAGTATGATGGGCGCCCTCAACACTGAAGCTTTCTTT.